This T cell receptor (beta chain) appears in the sequencing data of a study of Ad26.COV2.S vaccination and SARS-CoV-2 variants. Study-level findings and limits: Once vaccination had occurred, spike-specific CD8+ and CD4+ T cell responses reportedly showed substantial breadth.

As for treatment: some 20 received Ad26.COV2.S at low or high dose, single or two shots; five or six received placebo; per-sample allocation not given. Collection of samples fell on day 63 after the first vaccine or placebo injection. A Boston adult aged 18-55 years was the donor. TCRdb keeps only in-frame clones here, not all; method: immunoSEQ multiplex PCR. The sample has roughly 700,000 clones, more than 70% seen once. Germline V gene sequence: CDR1 MNHEY, CDR2 SMNVEV (reference sequence). V trimming: 7 bases; J trimming: 8 bases; junction bases outside the gene matches: 10. The CDR3 runs to 15 residues. Of note for this clone: What it binds is not known.

The source is a person between 18 and 65 years old who received the Ad26.COV2.S COVID-19 vaccine or a placebo. This chain connects TRBV27 to TRBJ2-1; 11 bases align to TRBD1. This specimen was peripheral blood, taken in a trial of Ad26.COV2.S vaccine versus placebo. In DNA, the CDR3 is TGTGCCAGCACCAACCCGGGACAGGGGGTCGATGAGCAGTTCTTC. Translated, it gives CASTNPGQGVDEQFF.